This T cell receptor beta chain comes out of a study of blood T cell repertoires in COVID-19. About the research overall: The samples span acute and convalescent COVID-19 from the United States, Italy and Spain. The analysed material was cDNA or gDNA that came from T cells, B-cell-depleted T cells, or PBMCs.

Method: immunoSEQ multiplex PCR; TCRdb's copy keeps in-frame clones and lacks some. The data contain about 310,000 clones, around 85% of them singletons. This CDR3 is 13 amino acids long. The germline gives CDR1 SGHVS, CDR2 FQNEAQ. Trimming cost V 1 base and J 7 bases, with 10 bases left between them. This clonotype was obtained from a woman in her 30s who had been exposed to COVID-19. Material for sequencing was PBMCs or T cells enriched from blood (not recorded which). V gene TRBV7-8 combines with J gene TRBJ1-2; perhaps TRBD1 as D (6 bases). The CDR3 coding sequence is TGTGCCAGCAGCTTAGTTCAGGGGACTGGCTACACCTTC. It is translated as CASSLVQGTGYTF.